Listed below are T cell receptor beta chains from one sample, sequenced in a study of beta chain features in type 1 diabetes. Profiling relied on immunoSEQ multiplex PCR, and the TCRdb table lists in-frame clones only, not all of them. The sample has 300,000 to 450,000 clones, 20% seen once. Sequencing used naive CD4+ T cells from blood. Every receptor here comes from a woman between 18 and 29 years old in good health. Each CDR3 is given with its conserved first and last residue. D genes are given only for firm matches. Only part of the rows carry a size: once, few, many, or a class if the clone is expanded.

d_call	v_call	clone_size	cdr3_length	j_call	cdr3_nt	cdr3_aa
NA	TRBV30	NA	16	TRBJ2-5	TGTGCCTGGAGTGACCCCTCCCCCGTCCCGGGGGAGACCCAGTACTTC	CAWSDPSPVPGETQYF
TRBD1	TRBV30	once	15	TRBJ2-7	TGTGCCTGGAGTGGCCGGGACAGAGTGACCTACGAGCAGTACTTC	CAWSGRDRVTYEQYF
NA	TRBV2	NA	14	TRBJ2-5	TGTGCCAGCACGACAGTGTCAGTACAAGAGACCCAGTACTTC	CASTTVSVQETQYF
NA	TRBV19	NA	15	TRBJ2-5	TGTGCCAGTGGACCTCCGGGACAATCCCCCGGGGCCCAGTACTTC	CASGPPGQSPGAQYF
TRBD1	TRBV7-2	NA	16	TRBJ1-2	TGTGCCAGCAGCTTAGTAGGGGGCAGGGAGGACTATGGCTACACCTTC	CASSLVGGREDYGYTF
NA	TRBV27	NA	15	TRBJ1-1	TGTGCCAGCAGTTTTGTGGACAGATTGAACACTGAAGCTTTCTTT	CASSFVDRLNTEAFF
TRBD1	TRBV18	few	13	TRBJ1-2	TGTGCCAGCTCACCTGGGACAGTCTATGGCTACACCTTC	CASSPGTVYGYTF
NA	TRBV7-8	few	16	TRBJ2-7	TGTGCCAGCAGCTTAGCGGGACTCTTCACCCCCTACGAGCAGTACTTC	CASSLAGLFTPYEQYF
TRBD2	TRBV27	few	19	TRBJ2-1	TGTGCCAGCAGTTTTAGGACTAGCGGGAGAAACCCTCTACAAAGTGAGCAGTTCTTC	CASSFRTSGRNPLQSEQFF
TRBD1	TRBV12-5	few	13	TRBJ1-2	TGTGCTAGTGGTTTGGCCAGGGGGTACGGCTACACCTTC	CASGLARGYGYTF
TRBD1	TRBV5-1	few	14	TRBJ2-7	TGCGCCAGCAGCTTACCGGGACAGGGTCACGAGCAGTACTTC	CASSLPGQGHEQYF
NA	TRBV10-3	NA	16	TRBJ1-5	TGTGCCATCAGTGAGAGTGGTTCAGGGGTCGGGCAGCCCCAGCATTTT	CAISESGSGVGQPQHF
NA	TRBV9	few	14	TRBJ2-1	TGTGCCAGCAGCGTAGGGCAGGGCACGAGTGAGCAGTTCTTC	CASSVGQGTSEQFF
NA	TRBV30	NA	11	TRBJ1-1	TGTGCCTGGAGGGGGGCCACTGAAGCTTTCTTT	CAWRGATEAFF
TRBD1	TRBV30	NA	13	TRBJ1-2	TGTGCCTGGGACAGGGGATATGGCTATGGCTACACCTTC	CAWDRGYGYGYTF
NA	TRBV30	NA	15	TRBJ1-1	TGTGCCTGGAGTGTTGGACCGGGACTTCGCACTGAAGCTTTCTTT	CAWSVGPGLRTEAFF
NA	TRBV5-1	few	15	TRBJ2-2	TGCGCCAGCAGCTTGGGTACGGTAGAGACCGGGGAGCTGTTTTTT	CASSLGTVETGELFF
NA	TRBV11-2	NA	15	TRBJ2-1	TGTGCCAGCAGCTTAAGTACAGGAACTTACAATGAGCAGTTCTTC	CASSLSTGTYNEQFF
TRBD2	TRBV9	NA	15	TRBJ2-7	TGTGCCAGCAGCGTAGGGCGGGAGGTTCGGTACGAGCAGTACTTC	CASSVGREVRYEQYF
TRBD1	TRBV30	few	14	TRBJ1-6	TGTGCCTGGAGTGTTGGACAGGGAGGTTCACCCCTCCACTTT	CAWSVGQGGSPLHF
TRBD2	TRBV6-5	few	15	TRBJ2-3	TGTGCCAGCAGTTACTCTGGCGGGAGTATGAATACGCAGTATTTT	CASSYSGGSMNTQYF
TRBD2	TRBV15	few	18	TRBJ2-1	TGTGCCACCAGCAGAGATCGAAAAGAGCGGGGGTCATACAATGAGCAGTTCTTC	CATSRDRKERGSYNEQFF
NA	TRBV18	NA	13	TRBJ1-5	TGTGCCAGCTCAGCGGGGTTTGATCAGCCCCAGCATTTT	CASSAGFDQPQHF
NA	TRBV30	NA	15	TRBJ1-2	TGTGCCTGGAGTACAAAGGACACCTCTAACTATGGCTACACCTTC	CAWSTKDTSNYGYTF
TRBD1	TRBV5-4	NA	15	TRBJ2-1	TGTGCCAGCAGCTTCGGGACAGGGGGCTACAATGAGCAGTTCTTC	CASSFGTGGYNEQFF
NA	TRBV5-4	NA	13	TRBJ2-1	TGTGCCAGCAGCGCAACAGGGGGGGATGAGCAGTTCTTC	CASSATGGDEQFF
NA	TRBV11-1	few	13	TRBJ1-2	TGTGCCAGCAGCTCAACAGGGATCTATGGCTACACCTTC	CASSSTGIYGYTF
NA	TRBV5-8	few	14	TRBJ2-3	TGTGCCAGCAGCTTGTTCCCTAGCGCTGATACGCAGTATTTT	CASSLFPSADTQYF
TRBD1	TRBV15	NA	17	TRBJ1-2	TGTGCCACCAGCAGAGATAAGACAGGGGATCTAGACTATGGCTACACCTTC	CATSRDKTGDLDYGYTF
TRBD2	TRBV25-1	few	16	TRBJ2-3	TGTGCCAGCAGTCCACCGTTAGCGGGCCCTAGTGATACGCAGTATTTT	CASSPPLAGPSDTQYF
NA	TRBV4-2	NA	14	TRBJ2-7	TGTGCCAGCAGCCGCCAAGGGAGCTCCTACGAGCAGTACTTC	CASSRQGSSYEQYF
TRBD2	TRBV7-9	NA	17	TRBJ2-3	TGTGCCAGCAGCTTAGTCCCTCGGGGGGGCCCCCCAGATACGCAGTATTTT	CASSLVPRGGPPDTQYF
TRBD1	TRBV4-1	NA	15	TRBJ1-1	TGCGCCAGCAGCCATGTAGGACAGGGACGAACTGAAGCTTTCTTT	CASSHVGQGRTEAFF
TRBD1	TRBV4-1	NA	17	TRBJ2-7	TGCGCCAGCAGCCAACTCCGGGACAGTGACTTCTCCTACGAGCAGTACTTC	CASSQLRDSDFSYEQYF
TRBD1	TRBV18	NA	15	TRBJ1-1	TGTGCCAGCTCCCAGGGACAGACGGAGAACACTGAAGCTTTCTTT	CASSQGQTENTEAFF
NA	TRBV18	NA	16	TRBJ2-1	TGTGCCAGCTCGCCGAAGCAGACTAGCCAGGGGAATGAGCAGTTCTTC	CASSPKQTSQGNEQFF
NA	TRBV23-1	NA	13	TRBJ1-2	TGCGCCAGCAGTCAGTTCAGGGCGTACGGCTACACCTTC	CASSQFRAYGYTF
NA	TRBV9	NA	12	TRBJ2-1	TGTGCCAGCAGCGCCTTATACAATGAGCAGTTCTTC	CASSALYNEQFF
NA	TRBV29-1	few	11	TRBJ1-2	TGCAGCGTTGGTACGGTCTATGGCTACACCTTC	CSVGTVYGYTF
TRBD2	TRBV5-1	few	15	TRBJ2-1	TGCGCCAGCAGCTTTACCCTAGCGGGAGCGGATGAGCAGTTCTTC	CASSFTLAGADEQFF
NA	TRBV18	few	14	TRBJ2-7	TGTGCCAGCTCACCTGACCGAGCGAACTACGAGCAGTACTTC	CASSPDRANYEQYF
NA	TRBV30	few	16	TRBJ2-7	TGTGCCTGGAGTGGGGGGGGGCGAACAAGCTCCTACGAGCAGTACTTC	CAWSGGGRTSSYEQYF
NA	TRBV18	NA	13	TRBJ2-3	TGTGCCAGCTCAGAGAGGATCACAGATACGCAGTATTTT	CASSERITDTQYF
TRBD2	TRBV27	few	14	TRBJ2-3	TGTGCCAGCACAAGCGGGGGGGTGCGGGATACGCAGTATTTT	CASTSGGVRDTQYF
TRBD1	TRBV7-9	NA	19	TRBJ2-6	TGTGCCAGCAGCTTAAGAGGCAGGGGGCGAAATTCTGGGGCCAACGTCCTGACTTTC	CASSLRGRGRNSGANVLTF
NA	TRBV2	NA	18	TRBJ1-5	TGTGCCAGCAGGAATTACCGGGATTCTGACGGGGGCAATCAGCCCCAGCATTTT	CASRNYRDSDGGNQPQHF